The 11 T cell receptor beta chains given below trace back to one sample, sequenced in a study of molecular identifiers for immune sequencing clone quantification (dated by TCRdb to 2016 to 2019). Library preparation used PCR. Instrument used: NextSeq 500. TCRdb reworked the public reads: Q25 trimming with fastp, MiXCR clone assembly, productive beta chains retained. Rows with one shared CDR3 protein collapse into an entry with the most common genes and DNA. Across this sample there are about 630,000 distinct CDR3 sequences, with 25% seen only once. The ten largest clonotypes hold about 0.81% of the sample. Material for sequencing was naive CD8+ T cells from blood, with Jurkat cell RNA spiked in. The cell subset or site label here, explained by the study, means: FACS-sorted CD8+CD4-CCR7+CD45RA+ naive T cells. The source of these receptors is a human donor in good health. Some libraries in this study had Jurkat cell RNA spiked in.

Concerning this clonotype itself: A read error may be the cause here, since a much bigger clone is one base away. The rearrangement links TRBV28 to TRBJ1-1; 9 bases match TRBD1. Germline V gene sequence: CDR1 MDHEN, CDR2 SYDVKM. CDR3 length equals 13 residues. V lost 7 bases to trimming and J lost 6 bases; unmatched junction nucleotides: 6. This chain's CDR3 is CASKSQGAAEAFF. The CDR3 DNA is TGTGCCAGCAAATCACAGGGGGCCGCTGAAGCTTTCTTT.

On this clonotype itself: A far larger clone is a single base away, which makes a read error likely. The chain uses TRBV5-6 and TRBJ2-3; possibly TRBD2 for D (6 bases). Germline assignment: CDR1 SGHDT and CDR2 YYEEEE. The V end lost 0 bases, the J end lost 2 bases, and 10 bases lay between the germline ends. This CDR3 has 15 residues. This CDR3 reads CASSLGAGNTDTQYF. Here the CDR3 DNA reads TGTGCCAGCAGCTTGGGTGCGGGGAACACAGATACGCAGTATTTT.

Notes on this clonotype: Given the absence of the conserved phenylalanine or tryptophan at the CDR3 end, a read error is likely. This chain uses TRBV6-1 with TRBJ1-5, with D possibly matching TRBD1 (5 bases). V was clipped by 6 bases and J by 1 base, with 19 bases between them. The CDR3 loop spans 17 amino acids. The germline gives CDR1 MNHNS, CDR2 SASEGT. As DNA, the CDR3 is TGTGCCAGCAGAGGACATCAGCCGGAACGAAGCAATCAGCCCCAGCATATT. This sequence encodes CASRGHQPERSNQPQHI.

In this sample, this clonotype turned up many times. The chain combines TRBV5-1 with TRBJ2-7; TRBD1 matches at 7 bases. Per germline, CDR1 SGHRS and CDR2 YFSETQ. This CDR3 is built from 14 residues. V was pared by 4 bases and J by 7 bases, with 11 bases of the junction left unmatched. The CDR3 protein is CASSTVDRAGEQYF. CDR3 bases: TGCGCCAGCAGCACAGTCGACAGGGCAGGGGAGCAGTACTTC.

The CDR3: CASSRTSGIQETQYF. CDR3 nucleotide sequence: TGTGCCAGCAGCCGGACTAGCGGCATTCAAGAGACCCAGTACTTC. The chain joins TRBV3-1 to TRBJ2-5, with 10 bases matching TRBD2. Germline-derived CDR1 and CDR2 are LGHDT and YNNKEL (reference sequence). The junction had 4 bases not matched to a gene; V was cut back by 4 bases and J by 2 bases. The CDR3 runs 15 residues.

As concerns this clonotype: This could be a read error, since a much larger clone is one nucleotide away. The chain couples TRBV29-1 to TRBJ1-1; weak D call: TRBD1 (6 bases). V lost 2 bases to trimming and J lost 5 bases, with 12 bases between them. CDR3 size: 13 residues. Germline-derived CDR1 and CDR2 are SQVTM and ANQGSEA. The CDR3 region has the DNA TGCAGCGTTGAATGGGTAGGGGGGACTGAAGCTTTCTTT. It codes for CSVEWVGGTEAFF. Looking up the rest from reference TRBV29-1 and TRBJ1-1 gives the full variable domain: SAVISQKPSRDICQRGTSLTIQCQVDSQVTMMFWYRQQPGQSLTLIATANQGSEATYESGFVIDKFPISRPNLTFSTLTVSNMSPEDSSIYLCSVEWVGGTEAFFGQGTRLTVV.

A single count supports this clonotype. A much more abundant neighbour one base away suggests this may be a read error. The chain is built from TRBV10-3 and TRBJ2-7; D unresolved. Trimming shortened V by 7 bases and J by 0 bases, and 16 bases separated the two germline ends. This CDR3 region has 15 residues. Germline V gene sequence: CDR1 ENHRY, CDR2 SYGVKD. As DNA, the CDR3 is TGTGCCATCATAAAAACTCCGGATAGCTCCTACGAGCAGTACTTC. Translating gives CAIIKTPDSSYEQYF.

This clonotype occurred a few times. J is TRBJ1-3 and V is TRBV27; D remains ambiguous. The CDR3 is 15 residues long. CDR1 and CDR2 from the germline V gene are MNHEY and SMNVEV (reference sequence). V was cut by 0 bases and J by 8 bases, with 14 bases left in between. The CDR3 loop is CASSLSVRGTDTIYF. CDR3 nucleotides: TGTGCCAGCAGTTTATCGGTGCGAGGAACAGACACCATATATTTT.

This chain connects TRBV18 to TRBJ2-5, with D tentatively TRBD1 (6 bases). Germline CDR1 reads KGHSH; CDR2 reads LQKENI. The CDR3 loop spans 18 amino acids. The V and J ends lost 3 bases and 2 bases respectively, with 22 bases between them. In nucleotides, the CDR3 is TGTGCCAGCTCACCGCCGGTCTTCGGGTGGGGGCCGCAAGAGACCCAGTACTTC. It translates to CASSPPVFGWGPQETQYF.

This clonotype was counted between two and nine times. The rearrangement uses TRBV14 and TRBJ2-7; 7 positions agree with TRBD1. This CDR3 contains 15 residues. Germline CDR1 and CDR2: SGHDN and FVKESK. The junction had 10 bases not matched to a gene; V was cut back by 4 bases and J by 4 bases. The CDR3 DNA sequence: TGTGCCAGCAGCCCTGGGACAGCAAAGACTTACGAGCAGTACTTC. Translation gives CASSPGTAKTYEQYF.

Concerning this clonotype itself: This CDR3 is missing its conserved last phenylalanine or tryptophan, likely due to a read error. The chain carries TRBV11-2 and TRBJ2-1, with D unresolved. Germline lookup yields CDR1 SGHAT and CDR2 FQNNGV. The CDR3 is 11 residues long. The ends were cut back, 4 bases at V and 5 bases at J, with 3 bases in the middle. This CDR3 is CASSSDNEQFL. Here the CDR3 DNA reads TGTGCCAGCAGCTCGGACAATGAGCAGTTCCTC.